The 31 T cell receptor beta chains below were found in one sample sequenced in a study of Graves' ophthalmopathy and Graves' hyperthyroidism. Scientists amplified the TCR beta CDR3 regions from RNA transcripts. RT-PCR with HTBI primers came first, then second-round multiplex PCR. From the multiplex PCR reads, TCRdb called clonotypes with MiXCR, one entry per CDR3 protein. The data show about 480,000 distinct CDR3 sequences, around an eighth seen once. Sequencing used blood. The receptors originated from a woman in her thirties with Graves' ophthalmopathy.

This clonotype was detected many times. The CDR3 coding sequence is TGTGCCAGCAGGGAAGGAACTGAGGGGGAGACCCAGTACTTC. The encoded protein is CASREGTEGETQYF. This sequence joins TRBV12-3 or TRBV12-4 and TRBJ2-5; D assignment may be TRBD1 or TRBD2 (5 bases each). CDR3 size: 14 residues. V dropped 6 bases and J dropped 5 bases, with 16 bases sitting between them.

This clonotype was recorded many times. The CDR3 sequence: CASSRGSGVMNTGELFF. Written as DNA, the CDR3 is TGTGCCAGCAGTCGGGGAAGCGGGGTAATGAACACCGGGGAGCTGTTTTTT. The gene calls are TRBV25-1 and TRBJ2-2; TRBD2 aligns across 7 bases. CDR1 is MGHDK, CDR2 SYGVNS, per germline. Germline trimming cut 5 bases from V and 1 base from J; bases unmatched to any gene: 10. CDR3 size: 17 residues.

Comments on this clonotype: Just one base apart from a much larger clone, this may be a read error. V usage is TRBV7-8 and J usage is TRBJ2-7, with TRBD1 matching over 10 bases. The germline gives CDR1 SGHVS, CDR2 FQNEAQ. The ends lost 0 bases at V and 2 bases at J; junction bases unmatched: 7. CDR3 length: 17 residues. The CDR3 protein is CASSLALGQGSTYEQYV. The CDR3, as DNA: TGTGCCAGCAGCTTAGCATTGGGACAGGGGTCAACCTACGAGCAGTACGTC.

This clonotype appeared many times. The chain carries TRBV15 and TRBJ1-2; TRBD1 matches at 7 bases. The CDR3 extends over 14 amino acids. Trimming took 5 bases from V and 8 from J; bases not matched to a gene: 11. The germline V gene has CDR1 LNHNV and CDR2 YYDKDF (reference sequence). CDR3: CATSARQGLRGYTF. For the CDR3, the DNA is TGTGCCACCAGCGCCCGACAGGGTTTGAGAGGCTACACCTTC.

This clonotype appeared a single time. V gene TRBV5-1 combines with J gene TRBJ1-1; 7 bases line up with TRBD1. J was trimmed by 1 base and V by 3 bases; bases with no gene match: 9. The CDR3 contains 16 residues. Germline lookup yields CDR1 SGHRS and CDR2 YFSETQ. The CDR3 DNA reads as TGCGCCAGCAGCTCGGGACAGCAGAACGAGAACACTGAAGCTTTCTTT. Amino acid sequence: CASSSGQQNENTEAFF.

This clonotype came up many times. V is TRBV2 and J is TRBJ1-1; D is unclear. Trimming stripped 8 bases from V and 1 base from J, with 11 bases between. The CDR3 has 13 residues. Germline V CDR1 and CDR2: SNHLY, FYNNEI. The CDR3 region has the DNA TGTGCCAGCGATCGACCGTGGAACACTGAAGCTTTCTTT. This translates into CASDRPWNTEAFF.

This clonotype came up many times. The gene calls are TRBV6-5 and TRBJ2-7; 10 bases are a match to TRBD1. The CDR3 has 16 amino acids. Germline V lookup: CDR1 MNHEY, CDR2 SVGAGI. V lost 5 bases and J lost 0; bases outside the gene matches: 7. CDR3 nucleotides: TGTGCCAGCAGTACTACACGGACAGGGGGCTCCTACGAGCAGTACTTC. Residues: CASSTTRTGGSYEQYF.

Only a few counts were recorded for this clonotype. This may arise from a read error, as a much more abundant clone is one base away. The chain recombines TRBV28 with TRBJ2-7; D call uncertain. The CDR3 is 12 amino acids. Germline V lookup: CDR1 MDHEN, CDR2 SYDVKM. The germline V and J ends were trimmed by 8 bases and 6 bases, with 14 bases remaining between them. CDR3 region: CASHTSAGEQYV. The CDR3, as DNA: TGTGCCAGCCACACCTCCGCAGGCGAGCAGTACGTC.

In its sample, this clonotype was seen many times. This rearrangement joins TRBV12-3 or TRBV12-4 to TRBJ2-5; D is perhaps TRBD1 (5 bases). The CDR3 consists of 19 residues. V was pared by 3 bases and J by 2 bases, with 25 bases between. CDR3 DNA sequence: TGTGCCAGCAGTTTTACTTTAACAAGTGGACACCCGGAACAAGAGACCCAGTACTTC. Protein: CASSFTLTSGHPEQETQYF.

This chain joins TRBV29-1 and TRBJ1-1; TRBD1 matches 11 bases. This CDR3 is built from 13 residues. CDR1 SQVTM and CDR2 ANQGSEA come from the germline V gene. V lost 4 bases to trimming and J lost 5 bases; unmatched junction nucleotides: 3. The CDR3 loop reads CSVAGQGATEAFF. CDR3 nucleotide sequence: TGCAGCGTTGCCGGACAGGGGGCGACTGAAGCTTTCTTT.

The table lists this clonotype with a few counts. V usage is TRBV20-1 and J usage is TRBJ2-2; D possibly corresponds to TRBD1 (5 bases). Trimming removed 3 bases from V and 2 bases from J, with 10 bases in between. Germline V CDR1 and CDR2: DFQATT, SNEGSKA (reference sequence). This CDR3 is 14 amino acids long. In DNA, the CDR3 is TGCAGTGCTAGGGGCAGGGCCAACACCGGGGAGCTGTTTTTT. Translating it yields CSARGRANTGELFF.

This clonotype was observed at least ten times. This rearrangement joins TRBV28 to TRBJ2-5; 9 nucleotides agree with TRBD2. The trim removed 10 bases at V and 5 bases at J, leaving 8 bases unmatched. CDR1 is MDHEN and CDR2 is SYDVKM in the germline V gene. This CDR3 is 13 amino acids long. CDR3 in DNA: TGTGCCACCAGAGCGGGAGGTATGGAGACCCAGTACTTC. It specifies CATRAGGMETQYF.

This clonotype was picked up many times. The chain joins TRBV19 to TRBJ2-7, with 10 positions matching TRBD1. The CDR3 covers 13 residues. J gave up 5 bases and V 9 bases, and 7 bases lay outside the gene matches. Germline values: CDR1 LNHDA, CDR2 SQIVND (reference sequence). This chain's CDR3 is CASGFGQGDEQYF. For the CDR3, the DNA is TGTGCCAGCGGATTCGGACAGGGGGACGAGCAGTACTTC.

There are many counts of this clonotype. The V gene is TRBV20-1, the J gene TRBJ2-7; 8 bases are a match to TRBD2. V lost 2 bases, J lost 4 bases, and 10 bases stayed unmatched. This CDR3 has 15 amino acids. CDR1 and CDR2 (germline): DFQATT, SNEGSKA (reference sequence). The CDR3: CSARPPRGRRYEQYF. CDR3 DNA sequence: TGCAGTGCTAGACCACCTCGCGGGAGGCGATACGAGCAGTACTTC.

At least ten counts were recorded for this clonotype. The rearrangement uses TRBV30 and TRBJ1-2, with TRBD1 matching 12 bases. Germline V gene sequence: CDR1 GTSNPN, CDR2 SVGIG (reference sequence). With V trimmed by 1 base and J by 4 bases, 4 bases remained unmatched. CDR3 length equals 15 residues. The CDR3 loop reads CAWSAGTGGIYGYTF. DNA of the CDR3: TGTGCCTGGAGTGCAGGGACAGGGGGCATCTATGGCTACACCTTC.

This clonotype has at least ten counts. The chain recombines TRBV6-1 with TRBJ1-2; D unresolved. V was cut by 0 bases and J by 2 bases, with 7 bases left in between. Germline CDR1 and CDR2: MNHNS and SASEGT. The CDR3 has 14 amino acids. CDR3: CASSEAQPNYGYTF. The CDR3 DNA follows: TGTGCCAGCAGTGAAGCGCAGCCGAACTATGGCTACACCTTC.

This clonotype was recorded at least ten times. The chain links TRBV11-2 to TRBJ1-2, with a tentative D call TRBD1 (6 bases). CDR1 is SGHAT, CDR2 FQNNGV, per germline. Trimming took 4 bases from V and 4 from J, leaving 25 bases between them. This CDR3 is built from 18 residues. CDR3 in amino acids: CASSSTGRKRKETYGYTF. The CDR3 DNA is TGTGCCAGCAGCTCCACAGGGAGGAAGAGAAAAGAAACCTATGGCTACACCTTC.

This clonotype was counted ten times or more. The chain uses TRBV5-1 and TRBJ1-5; TRBD1 agrees at 7 bases. V lost 5 bases, J lost 6 bases, and 8 bases stayed unmatched. Per the germline V gene, CDR1 is SGHRS and CDR2 is YFSETQ. The CDR3 has 14 amino acids. The CDR3 loop reads CASRPDRESQPQHF. In nucleotides, the CDR3 is TGCGCCAGCAGACCCGACAGGGAGTCTCAGCCCCAGCATTTT.

Many counts were recorded for this clonotype. V is TRBV24-1 and J is TRBJ2-5, with TRBD2 identical over 9 bases. Per germline, CDR1 KGHDR and CDR2 SFDVKD. The CDR3 sequence is 15 residues long. Germline trimming cut 6 bases from V and 4 bases from J; bases unmatched to any gene: 8. In DNA, the CDR3 is TGTGCCACCAGTAGTCCAGCGGGGGGTACAGAGACCCAGTACTTC. The encoded protein is CATSSPAGGTETQYF.

This chain uses TRBV2 with TRBJ1-2; D unclear. V was cut by 1 base and J by 8 bases, with 8 bases left in between. The V gene's germline CDR1 is SNHLY and CDR2 FYNNEI. The CDR3 has 12 residues. CDR3 residues: CASSEGGGGYTF. CDR3 nucleotides: TGTGCCAGCAGTGAAGGTGGTGGAGGCTACACCTTC. Filled out from reference TRBV2 and TRBJ1-2, the complete variable domain reads EPEVTQTPSHQVTQMGQEVILRCVPISNHLYFYWYRQILGQKVEFLVSFYNNEISEKSEIFDDQFSVERPDGSNFTLKIRSTKLEDSAMYFCASSEGGGGYTFGSGTRLTVV.

The chain combines TRBV7-2 with TRBJ1-1; D is perhaps TRBD1 (5 bases). CDR1 SGHTA and CDR2 FQGNSA come from the germline V gene. CDR3 length equals 14 residues. V lost 3 bases and J lost 4, with 12 bases in between. The CDR3 protein is CASSFQGPSTEAFF. CDR3 coding DNA: TGTGCCAGCAGCTTCCAGGGCCCCAGCACTGAAGCTTTCTTT.

There are many counts of this clonotype. The chain is built from TRBV5-4 and TRBJ2-3, with unresolved D. The CDR3 is 14 residues long. Between the trimmed V and J ends, which lost 4 bases and 0 bases, there was a span of 9 bases. Germline V lookup: CDR1 SGHNT, CDR2 YYREEE (reference sequence). Here the CDR3 reads CASSPSVSTDTQYF. The CDR3 region has the DNA TGTGCCAGCAGCCCTTCCGTGAGCACAGATACGCAGTATTTT.

This chain uses TRBV27 with TRBJ2-7; D might be TRBD1 (5 bases). Germline lookup yields CDR1 MNHEY and CDR2 SMNVEV (reference sequence). The CDR3 is 13 amino acids. Trimming pared 2 bases from V and 6 bases from J, leaving 11 bases between. The CDR3 loop reads CASSLTTGSEQYF. The CDR3 DNA reads as TGTGCCAGCAGTTTAACAACAGGTTCCGAGCAGTACTTC.

This clonotype was seen many times. The chain has TRBV6-1 and TRBJ1-1; D possibly corresponds to TRBD1 (6 bases). The V gene lost 2 bases and the J gene lost 4 bases, with 8 bases spanning the gap. Germline values: CDR1 MNHNS, CDR2 SASEGT. The CDR3 is 13 residues long. DNA for the CDR3: TGTGCCAGCAGTGAATCGGACAGCACTGAAGCTTTCTTT. Translated, it gives CASSESDSTEAFF.

This clonotype has just a few counts. V and J are TRBV6-2 or TRBV6-3 and TRBJ2-2; D possibly uses TRBD1 or TRBD2 (6 bases each). The V gene lost 6 bases and the J gene lost 3 bases, with 20 bases spanning the gap. CDR1 is MNHEY, CDR2 SVGEGT, per germline. There are 17 residues in the CDR3. The CDR3 reads CASSPIGGQVDTGELFF. The CDR3 nucleotides read TGTGCCAGCAGCCCCATCGGGGGCCAAGTTGACACCGGGGAGCTGTTTTTT.

This clonotype was counted many times. The rearrangement joins TRBV5-6 to TRBJ1-2, with 7 bases lining up with TRBD1. J was trimmed by 3 bases and V by 4 bases; bases with no gene match: 12. The CDR3 length is 16 residues. Germline assignment: CDR1 SGHDT and CDR2 YYEEEE. The CDR3 DNA sequence: TGTGCCAGCAGCCCAGCACTACAGGGGAGGCACTATGGCTACACCTTC. Translating gives CASSPALQGRHYGYTF.

V gene TRBV6-4 combines with J gene TRBJ2-5, with D possibly matching TRBD1 (6 bases). CDR3 length: 13 residues. CDR1 is MRHNA and CDR2 is SNTAGT in the germline V gene. V gave up 6 bases and J gave up 5 bases, with 13 bases separating them. CDR3 protein: CASRTTGYETQYF. CDR3 DNA: TGTGCCAGCAGAACTACAGGGTACGAGACCCAGTACTTC.

The table lists this clonotype with many counts. The genes are TRBV9 and TRBJ2-5, with D possibly TRBD1 on 6 matching bases. Deletions cut 3 bases from V and 4 bases from J, with 16 bases between. The germline V gene has CDR1 SGDLS and CDR2 YYNGEE. CDR3 size: 15 residues. CDR3 DNA sequence: TGTGCCAGCAGCGGACGACAGGCCGTTGGAGAGACCCAGTACTTC. Its protein is CASSGRQAVGETQYF.

About this clonotype: Likely a read error: the CDR3 ends without its conserved phenylalanine or tryptophan. The V call is TRBV18, the J call TRBJ1-1; no firm D call. CDR1 and CDR2 (germline): KGHSH, LQKENI. This CDR3 spans 13 amino acids. Trimming cost V 6 bases and J 11 bases, with 19 bases left between them. This CDR3 reads CASSPMTAPAAFY. The CDR3 DNA is TGTGCCAGCTCGCCGATGACTGCTCCGGCGGCTTTCTAT.

This clonotype was counted many times. This sequence joins TRBV6-1 and TRBJ1-6, with D perhaps matching TRBD1 (5 bases). This CDR3 region has 15 residues. Trimming pared 6 bases from V and 9 bases from J, leaving 18 bases between. The germline V gene has CDR1 MNHNS and CDR2 SASEGT. The CDR3 here is CASRSPGMQGSPLHF. The CDR3 DNA reads as TGTGCCAGCAGATCCCCAGGGATGCAGGGTTCACCCCTCCACTTT.

This clonotype came up many times. The chain uses TRBV5-5 and TRBJ1-1; TRBD1 might be the D (6 bases). Germline V CDR1 and CDR2: SGHKS, YYEKEE (reference sequence). The V end lost 4 bases, the J end lost 4 bases, and 8 bases lay between the germline ends. This CDR3 comprises 12 residues. CDR3 loop: CASSLDSTEAFF. CDR3 DNA: TGTGCCAGCAGCCTGGACAGCACTGAAGCTTTCTTT.